This T cell receptor (beta chain) was sequenced in a study of CD8 T cells in Susac syndrome. This CDR3 has 14 amino acids. V lost 5 bases and J lost 0, with 12 bases in between. CDR1 and CDR2 (germline): GTSNPN, SVGIG (reference sequence). This clonotype was seen a single time. It was with random hexamers that roughly 0.5 to 1 ug RNA was reverse transcribed. TCRdb recomputed calls from the immunoSEQ multiplex PCR reads with MiXCR, one row per CDR3 protein. Counted here are around 230,000 distinct CDR3 sequences, 95% to 97% occurring once; the ten biggest clones make up approximately 0.1%. The gene calls are TRBV30 and TRBJ2-3; D may correspond to TRBD1 or TRBD2 (5 bases each). The receptor comes from a human donor with Susac syndrome. The specimen was CD4+ T cells from PBMCs. The CDR3 DNA sequence: TGTGCCTGGGGGACGGTGATTAGCACAGATACGCAGTATTTT. Translation gives CAWGTVISTDTQYF.